This entry lists 3 T cell receptor beta chains sequenced from one sample in a study of tumor-infiltrating lymphocytes in primary liver carcinoma. Blood RNA came from unsorted whole blood; germline DNA was also extracted. TCR beta cDNA was prepared out of around 460 ng total RNA by means of a constant-region primer. A slightly modified ARM-PCR protocol with three nested multiplex PCR rounds produced these TCR beta libraries. Two initial PCR rounds of around 9 cycles each paired TRBV1-TRBV30 forward primers with a C-beta reverse primer. A single record per CDR3 protein comes from TCRdb applying MiXCR to the multiplex PCR reads. This table has approximately 310,000 distinct CDR3 sequences, approximately 65% appearing once. What was sequenced was peripheral blood. The source of these receptors is a man aged 35-49 years with primary liver carcinoma and hepatitis B virus infection.

In the case of this clonotype: Given the absence of the conserved phenylalanine or tryptophan at the CDR3 end, a read error is likely. The DNA is left out, because the CDR3 cannot be placed on it with certainty; the CDR3 is given as TCRdb lists it. The chain carries TRBV10-3 and TRBJ2-3; the table's D call TRBD2 went unverified against the DNA. The CDR3 sequence runs 14 residues, both termini included. Germline-derived CDR1 and CDR2 are ENHRY and SYGVKD. CDR3 sequence reads: CAINLAGSTDTHYS.

Regarding this clonotype: This may be a read error, as it is one base from a much larger clone. The J gene is TRBJ1-5, the V gene TRBV4-1; perhaps TRBD1 as D (5 bases). Germline V gene lookup returns CDR1 MGHRA and CDR2 YSYEKL. This CDR3 spans 16 amino acids. The CDR3 protein is CVSSQEPTETNQPQHF. The CDR3, as DNA: TGCGTCAGCAGCCAAGAGCCGACAGAAACAAATCAGCCCCAGCATTTT.

About this clonotype itself: At one end the junction does not follow the germline gene, possibly because of a read error. The gene calls are TRBV5-1 and TRBJ1-2; 7 nucleotides line up with TRBD1. This CDR3 is built from 14 residues. The germline V gene has CDR1 SGHRS and CDR2 YFSETQ. CDR3 coding DNA: TGCGCCAGCAGTCCCCGGGACAGTAACTATGGCTACGCCTTC. This gives the protein CASSPRDSNYGYAF. Full variable domain (remainder filled in from reference TRBV5-1 and TRBJ1-2): KAGVTQTPRYLIKTRGQQVTLSCSPISGHRSVSWYQQTPGQGLQFLFEYFSETQRNKGNFPGRFSGRQFSNSRSEMNVSTLELGDSALYLCASSPRDSNYGYAFGSGTRLTVV.